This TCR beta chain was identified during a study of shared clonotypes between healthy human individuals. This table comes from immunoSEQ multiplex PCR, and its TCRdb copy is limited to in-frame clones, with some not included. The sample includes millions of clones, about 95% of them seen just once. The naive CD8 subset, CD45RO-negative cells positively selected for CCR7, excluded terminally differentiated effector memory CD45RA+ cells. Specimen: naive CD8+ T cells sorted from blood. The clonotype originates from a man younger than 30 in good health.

The CDR3: CASSAGGGDTGELFF. For the CDR3, the DNA is TGTGCCAGCAGCGCGGGAGGTGGGGACACCGGGGAGCTGTTTTTT. The chain has TRBV9 and TRBJ2-2; 7 nucleotides line up with TRBD2. Germline CDR1 reads SGDLS; CDR2 reads YYNGEE. This CDR3 region has 15 residues. J was trimmed by 3 bases and V by 3 bases; bases with no gene match: 5.